This TCR beta chain was profiled in a study of blood T cell repertoires in COVID-19. Overall study: Donors in the United States, Italy and Spain gave samples during acute or convalescent COVID-19. The cDNA or gDNA used as material had been derived from T cells, B-cell-depleted T cells, or PBMCs.

Per the study methods: Amplification from reference gene primers served as the basis for estimated nucleated cell counts. Some clones are missing from TCRdb's copy, which holds only in-frame ones; the method was immunoSEQ multiplex PCR. Clone size and V and J calls were adopted from that table, with D and trimming inferred from the DNA. Among over 150,000 clones, 88% were seen once, and the ten largest hold about a sixth. Followed longitudinally, the Seattle patients had been enrolled during active infection. This receptor was identified in a man between 50 and 59 years old with COVID-19, enrolled during active disease. The source material was peripheral blood.

DNA for the CDR3: TGCGCCAGCAGCCAAGATTTTCCAGGGGGCGAGTACTATGGCTACACCTTC. Its translation is CASSQDFPGGEYYGYTF. V usage is TRBV4-3 and J usage is TRBJ1-2; 8 bases match TRBD1. Germline values: CDR1 LGHNA, CDR2 YSLEER. The CDR3 is 17 residues long. Trimming took 0 bases from V and 3 from J; bases not matched to a gene: 9.